These 21 T cell receptor beta chains came from one sample sequenced in a study of blood T cell repertoires in COVID-19. Sequenced by immunoSEQ multiplex PCR; TCRdb stores in-frame clones only, minus some. The sample yields roughly 310,000 clones, more than 75% seen once. The sample comprised PBMCs or T cells enriched from blood (not recorded which). The receptors derive from a man aged 55 to 69 who had recovered from COVID-19.

The genes are TRBV7-3 and TRBJ2-1; 8 bases map to TRBD1. The CDR3 consists of 15 residues. The germline V gene encodes CDR1 SGHTA and CDR2 FQGTGA. Germline trimming cut 5 bases from V and 2 bases from J; bases unmatched to any gene: 5. CDR3 nucleotides: TGTGCCAGCAGCCCCACGACAGGGGCCTACAATGAGCAGTTCTTC. It encodes CASSPTTGAYNEQFF.

V usage is TRBV7-2 and J usage is TRBJ2-7; D not resolved. Trimming stripped 1 base from V and 4 bases from J, with 8 bases between. The CDR3 is 13 amino acids. Germline loops: CDR1 SGHTA, CDR2 FQGNSA. CDR3 residues: CASSLDFNYEQYF. In nucleotides, the CDR3 is TGTGCCAGCAGCTTAGATTTTAATTACGAGCAGTACTTC.

This chain connects TRBV18 to TRBJ1-6, with 7 bases fitting TRBD1. V gave up 3 bases and J gave up 7 bases; unmatched junction bases: 6. The CDR3 is 15 amino acids. The germline gives CDR1 KGHSH, CDR2 LQKENI. The CDR3 loop is CASSPAGQLNSPLHF. The CDR3 DNA follows: TGTGCCAGCTCACCGGCGGGACAGCTCAATTCACCCCTCCACTTT.

The chain has TRBV2 and TRBJ2-2, with D tentatively TRBD1 (6 bases). The CDR3 totals 12 residues. CDR1 SNHLY and CDR2 FYNNEI come from the germline V gene. V dropped 5 bases and J dropped 7 bases, with 8 bases sitting between them. This chain's CDR3 is CASSSGVGELFF. The CDR3 DNA sequence: TGTGCCAGCAGTTCAGGGGTCGGGGAGCTGTTTTTT.

DNA for the CDR3: TGTGCCAGCTCACCGCGCGGGAGGGCGGAGTCCCAGTACTTC. This translates into CASSPRGRAESQYF. J is TRBJ2-5 and V is TRBV18, with 9 bases matching TRBD2. The CDR3 runs 14 residues. V dropped 3 bases and J dropped 9; count of bases not matched to a gene: 8. Germline assignment: CDR1 KGHSH and CDR2 LQKENI.

The chain couples TRBV24-1 to TRBJ2-1, with D possibly TRBD2 on 6 matching bases. Per the germline V gene, CDR1 is KGHDR and CDR2 is SFDVKD. Deletions cut 4 bases from V and 1 base from J, with 13 bases between. The CDR3 sequence is 16 residues long. The CDR3 bases are TGTGCCACCAGTGAGCGACTAGTCGATTCCTACAATGAGCAGTTCTTC. Encoded protein: CATSERLVDSYNEQFF.

The DNA of the CDR3 is TGTGCCAGCAGTTTTTCCCTTTATCAGGGTAATTCACCCCTCCACTTT. The encoded protein is CASSFSLYQGNSPLHF. The chain joins TRBV27 to TRBJ1-6; weak D call: TRBD1 (5 bases). Germline CDR1 reads MNHEY; CDR2 reads SMNVEV (reference sequence). Trimming removed 3 bases from V and 6 bases from J, with 15 bases in between. The CDR3 covers 16 residues.

In DNA, the CDR3 is TGCGCCAGCAGCGTACACCGGGACACCTACGAGCAGTACTTC. Its translation is CASSVHRDTYEQYF. The chain employs TRBV5-1 and TRBJ2-7; D may be TRBD1 (6 bases). CDR3 size: 14 residues. Germline V gene lookup returns CDR1 SGHRS and CDR2 YFSETQ. Trimming cost V 4 bases and J 2 bases, with 13 bases left between them. The variable domain in full, with the rest retrieved from reference TRBV5-1 and TRBJ2-7, is KAGVTQTPRYLIKTRGQQVTLSCSPISGHRSVSWYQQTPGQGLQFLFEYFSETQRNKGNFPGRFSGRQFSNSRSEMNVSTLELGDSALYLCASSVHRDTYEQYFGPGTRLTVT.

The rearrangement joins TRBV19 to TRBJ2-6; 10 bases map to TRBD2. The CDR3 has 17 amino acids. Germline CDR1 LNHDA, CDR2 SQIVND (reference sequence). J was trimmed by 0 bases and V by 3 bases; bases with no gene match: 2. The CDR3 reads CASSIQRGGSGANVLTF. The CDR3 bases are TGTGCCAGTAGTATTCAGCGGGGGGGCTCTGGGGCCAACGTCCTGACTTTC.

The chain joins TRBV19 to TRBJ2-7; weak D call: TRBD2 (5 bases). Germline loops: CDR1 LNHDA, CDR2 SQIVND (reference sequence). The CDR3 totals 15 residues. Deletions cut 5 bases from V and 0 bases from J, with 14 bases between. CDR3: CASSSPLGSSYEQYF. The CDR3 DNA is TGTGCCAGTAGTTCCCCCCTGGGGAGCTCCTACGAGCAGTACTTC.

V gene TRBV27 combines with J gene TRBJ2-7; 7 nucleotides align to TRBD1. In germline, CDR1 is MNHEY, CDR2 SMNVEV (reference sequence). This CDR3 region has 14 residues. With V trimmed by 0 bases and J by 5 bases, 4 bases remained unmatched. In DNA form, the CDR3 reads TGTGCCAGCAGTTTATCGACAGGGTGGGACGAGCAGTACTTC. Its protein product is CASSLSTGWDEQYF.

The count of this clone is one. The rearrangement uses TRBV28 and TRBJ1-3, with TRBD1 as a possible D gene (6 bases). This CDR3 region has 15 residues. The germline V and J ends were trimmed by 5 bases and 4 bases, with 15 bases remaining between them. Germline CDR1 is MDHEN and CDR2 is SYDVKM. CDR3 sequence reads: CASSERGASGNTIYF. The CDR3 DNA sequence: TGTGCCAGCAGTGAACGGGGGGCCTCGGGAAACACCATATATTTT. Based on the CDR3 plus reference TRBV28 and TRBJ1-3, the full variable domain is DVKVTQSSRYLVKRTGEKVFLECVQDMDHENMFWYRQDPGLGLRLIYFSYDVKMKEKGDIPEGYSVSREKKERFSLILESASTNQTSMYLCASSERGASGNTIYFGEGSWLTVV.

The chain employs TRBV24-1 and TRBJ1-2, with TRBD1 matching over 11 bases. The ends lost 5 bases at V and 7 bases at J; junction bases unmatched: 8. The germline gives CDR1 KGHDR, CDR2 SFDVKD. The CDR3 sequence is 15 residues long. The CDR3 DNA reads TGTGCCACCAGTGTCCATGCCGGGACAGGGGGTGGCTACACCTTC. The encoded protein is CATSVHAGTGGGYTF.

This chain connects TRBV5-5 to TRBJ2-1; 10 bases are shared with TRBD2. Looked up from germline, CDR1 is SGHKS and CDR2 is YYEKEE (reference sequence). V dropped 1 base and J dropped 6; count of bases not matched to a gene: 4. This CDR3 region has 15 residues. As DNA, the CDR3 is TGTGCCAGCAGCTTGATACTAGCGGGGTCCAATGAGCAGTTCTTC. Amino acids: CASSLILAGSNEQFF.

This chain connects TRBV28 to TRBJ1-5; perhaps TRBD1 as D (5 bases). Trimming removed 3 bases from V and 5 bases from J, with 17 bases in between. Germline-derived CDR1 and CDR2 are MDHEN and SYDVKM. This CDR3 is built from 16 residues. CDR3 amino acids: CASSFLGQGAYQPQHF. The CDR3 DNA sequence: TGTGCCAGCAGTTTTCTTGGCCAGGGCGCCTATCAGCCCCAGCATTTT. Looking up the rest from reference TRBV28 and TRBJ1-5 gives the full variable domain: DVKVTQSSRYLVKRTGEKVFLECVQDMDHENMFWYRQDPGLGLRLIYFSYDVKMKEKGDIPEGYSVSREKKERFSLILESASTNQTSMYLCASSFLGQGAYQPQHFGDGTRLSIL.

The DNA for the CDR3 is TGTGCCAGCAGCTTAGGGGGGGTAAACACCGGGGAGCTGTTTTTT. Translated: CASSLGGVNTGELFF. The chain uses TRBV7-2 and TRBJ2-2, with D maybe TRBD2 (6 bases). Germline lookup yields CDR1 SGHTA and CDR2 FQGNSA. This CDR3 is built from 15 residues. Trimming shortened V by 1 base and J by 2 bases, and 8 bases separated the two germline ends.

The V gene is TRBV7-2, the J gene TRBJ2-2; D gene unclear. Germline V gives CDR1 SGHTA, CDR2 FQGNSA. The CDR3 covers 14 residues. V was clipped by 3 bases and J by 1 base, with 6 bases between them. The DNA of the CDR3 is TGTGCCAGCAGCTTTAACTGGAACACCGGGGAGCTGTTTTTT. It specifies CASSFNWNTGELFF. The whole variable domain, remainder taken from reference TRBV7-2 and TRBJ2-2, is GAGVSQSPSNKVTEKGKDVELRCDPISGHTALYWYRQSLGQGLEFLIYFQGNSAPDKSGLPSDRFSAERTGGSVSTLTIQRTQQEDSAVYLCASSFNWNTGELFFGEGSRLTVL.

This CDR3 reads CASSYRGGLNTEAFF. The CDR3 DNA is TGTGCCAGCAGTTACCGGGGGGGCCTGAACACTGAAGCTTTCTTT. This chain joins TRBV6-2 or TRBV6-3 and TRBJ1-1, with D tentatively TRBD1 (6 bases). The CDR3 runs 15 residues. Trimming took off 2 bases at V and 0 bases at J, with 10 bases between the two ends. Germline CDR1 and CDR2: MNHEY and SVGEGT.

The V call is TRBV4-1, the J call TRBJ2-2; TRBD2 is a possible D gene (5 bases). Trimming cost V 1 base and J 4 bases, with 10 bases left between them. The CDR3 runs 15 residues. Germline V gene lookup returns CDR1 MGHRA and CDR2 YSYEKL. The DNA for the CDR3 is TGCGCCAGCAGCCAAGGGGTTCGGGGCACCGGGGAGCTGTTTTTT. Translated, it gives CASSQGVRGTGELFF.

The rearrangement links TRBV4-1 to TRBJ1-4, with D possibly matching TRBD1 (6 bases). V dropped 1 base and J dropped 3 bases, with 15 bases sitting between them. This CDR3 is 17 amino acids long. Germline values: CDR1 MGHRA, CDR2 YSYEKL. The CDR3 reads CASSQGIRGPANEKLFF. The CDR3 DNA is TGCGCCAGCAGCCAAGGTATCAGGGGCCCGGCTAATGAAAAACTGTTTTTT.

The chain combines TRBV7-8 with TRBJ1-5; 9 nucleotides agree with TRBD1. The CDR3 is 17 amino acids. V lost 0 bases and J lost 4; bases outside the gene matches: 7. The germline V gene encodes CDR1 SGHVS and CDR2 FQNEAQ. The CDR3 region is CASSLATGTGLNQPQHF. CDR3 in DNA: TGTGCCAGCAGCTTAGCGACTGGGACAGGGCTTAATCAGCCCCAGCATTTT.